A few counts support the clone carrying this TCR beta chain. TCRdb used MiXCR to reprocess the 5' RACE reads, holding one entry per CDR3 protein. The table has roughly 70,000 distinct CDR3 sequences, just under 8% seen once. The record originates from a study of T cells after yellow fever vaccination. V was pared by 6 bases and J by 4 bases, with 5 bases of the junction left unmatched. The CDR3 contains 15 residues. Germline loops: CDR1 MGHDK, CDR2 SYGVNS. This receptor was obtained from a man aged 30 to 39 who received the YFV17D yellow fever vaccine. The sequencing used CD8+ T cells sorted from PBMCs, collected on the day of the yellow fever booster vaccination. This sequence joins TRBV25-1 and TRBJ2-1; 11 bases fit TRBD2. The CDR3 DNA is TGTGCCAGCAGGACGACTAGCGGGGATTACAATGAGCAGTTCTTC. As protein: CASRTTSGDYNEQFF.